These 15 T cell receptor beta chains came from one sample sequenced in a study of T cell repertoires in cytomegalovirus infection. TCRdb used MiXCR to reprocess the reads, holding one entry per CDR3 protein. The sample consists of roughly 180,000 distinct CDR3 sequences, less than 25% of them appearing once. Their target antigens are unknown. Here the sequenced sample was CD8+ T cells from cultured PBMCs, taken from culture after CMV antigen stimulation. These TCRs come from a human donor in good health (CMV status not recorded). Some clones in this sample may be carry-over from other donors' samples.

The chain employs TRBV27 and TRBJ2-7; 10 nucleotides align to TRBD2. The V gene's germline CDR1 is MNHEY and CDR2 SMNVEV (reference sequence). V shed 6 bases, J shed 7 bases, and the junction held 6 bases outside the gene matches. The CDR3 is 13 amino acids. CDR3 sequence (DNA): TGTGCCAGCAGGGCTAGCGGGGGAGGAGAGCAGTACTTC. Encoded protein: CASRASGGGEQYF.

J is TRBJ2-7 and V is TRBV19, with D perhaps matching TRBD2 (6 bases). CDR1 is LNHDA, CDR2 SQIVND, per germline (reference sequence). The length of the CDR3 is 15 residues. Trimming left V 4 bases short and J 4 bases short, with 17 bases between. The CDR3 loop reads CASSRGEELRYEQYF. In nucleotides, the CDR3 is TGTGCCAGTAGTAGAGGGGAGGAGTTGAGATACGAGCAGTACTTC. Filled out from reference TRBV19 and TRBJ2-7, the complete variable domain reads DGGITQSPKYLFRKEGQNVTLSCEQNLNHDAMYWYRQDPGQGLRLIYYSQIVNDFQKGDIAEGYSVSREKKESFPLTVTSAQKNPTAFYLCASSRGEELRYEQYFGPGTRLTVT.

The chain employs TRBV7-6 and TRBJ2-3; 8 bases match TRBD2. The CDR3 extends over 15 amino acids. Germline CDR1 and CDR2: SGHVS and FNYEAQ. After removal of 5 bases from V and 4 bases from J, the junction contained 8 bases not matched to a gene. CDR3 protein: CASSILGGAPDTQYF. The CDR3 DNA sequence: TGTGCCAGCAGCATCCTCGGGGGGGCCCCAGATACGCAGTATTTT.

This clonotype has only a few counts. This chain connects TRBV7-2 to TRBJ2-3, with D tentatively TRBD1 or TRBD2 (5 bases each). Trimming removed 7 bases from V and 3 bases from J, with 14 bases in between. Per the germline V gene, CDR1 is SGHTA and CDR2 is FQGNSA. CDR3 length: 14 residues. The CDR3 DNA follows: TGTGCCAGCATTCCCTCCTGGGGGACAGATACGCAGTATTTT. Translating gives CASIPSWGTDTQYF.

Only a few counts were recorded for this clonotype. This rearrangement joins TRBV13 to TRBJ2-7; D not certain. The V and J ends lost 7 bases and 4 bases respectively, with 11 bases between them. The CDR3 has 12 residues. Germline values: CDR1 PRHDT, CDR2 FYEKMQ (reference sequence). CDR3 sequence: CASKISPYEQYF. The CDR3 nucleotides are TGTGCCAGCAAAATCTCCCCTTACGAGCAGTACTTC.

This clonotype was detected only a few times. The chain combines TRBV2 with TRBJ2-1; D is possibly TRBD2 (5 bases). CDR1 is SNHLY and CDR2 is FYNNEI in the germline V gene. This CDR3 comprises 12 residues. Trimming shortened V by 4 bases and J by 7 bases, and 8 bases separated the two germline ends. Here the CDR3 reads CASSAGVNEQFF. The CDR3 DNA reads TGTGCCAGCAGTGCCGGGGTAAATGAGCAGTTCTTC.

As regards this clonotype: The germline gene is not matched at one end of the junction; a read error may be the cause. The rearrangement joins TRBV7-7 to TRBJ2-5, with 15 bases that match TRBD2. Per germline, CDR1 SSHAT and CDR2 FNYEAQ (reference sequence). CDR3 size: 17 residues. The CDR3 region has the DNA TGTGCTAGCAGCTTCGGACTAGCGGGGGGGAACCAAGAGACCCAGTACTTC. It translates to CASSFGLAGGNQETQYF. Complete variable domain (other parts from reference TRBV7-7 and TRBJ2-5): GAGVSQSPRYKVTKRGQDVTLRCDPISSHATLYWYQQALGQGPEFLTYFNYEAQPDKSGLPSDRFSAERPEGSISTLTIQRTEQRDSAMYRCASSFGLAGGNQETQYFGPGTRLLVL.

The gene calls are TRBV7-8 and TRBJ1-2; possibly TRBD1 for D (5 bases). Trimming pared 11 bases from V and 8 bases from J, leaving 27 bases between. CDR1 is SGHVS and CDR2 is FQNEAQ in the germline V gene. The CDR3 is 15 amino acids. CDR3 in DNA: TGTGCCGTGACCGGGACCGCTTGGGAGAAGGGGGGCTACACCTTC. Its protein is CAVTGTAWEKGGYTF.

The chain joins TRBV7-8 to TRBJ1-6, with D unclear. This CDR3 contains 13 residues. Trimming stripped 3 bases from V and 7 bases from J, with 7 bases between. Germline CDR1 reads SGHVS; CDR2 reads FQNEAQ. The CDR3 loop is CASSLVENSPLHF. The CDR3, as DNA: TGTGCCAGCAGCTTGGTTGAAAATTCACCCCTCCACTTT.

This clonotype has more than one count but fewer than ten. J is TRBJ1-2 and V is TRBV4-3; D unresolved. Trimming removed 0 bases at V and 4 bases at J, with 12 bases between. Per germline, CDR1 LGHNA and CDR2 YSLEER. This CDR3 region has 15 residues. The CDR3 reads CASSQDPQVSYGYTF. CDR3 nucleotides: TGCGCCAGCAGCCAAGATCCTCAGGTCTCCTATGGCTACACCTTC.

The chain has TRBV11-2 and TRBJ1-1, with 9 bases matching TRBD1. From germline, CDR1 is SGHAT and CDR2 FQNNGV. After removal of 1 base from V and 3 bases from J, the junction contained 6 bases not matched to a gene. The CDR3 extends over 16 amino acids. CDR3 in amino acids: CASSLVLQGADTEAFF. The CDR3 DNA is TGTGCCAGCAGCTTAGTTCTACAGGGGGCGGACACTGAAGCTTTCTTT.

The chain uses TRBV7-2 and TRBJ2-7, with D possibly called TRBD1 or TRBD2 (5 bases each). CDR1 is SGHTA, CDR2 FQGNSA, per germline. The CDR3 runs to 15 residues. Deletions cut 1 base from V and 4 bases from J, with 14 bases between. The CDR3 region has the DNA TGTGCCAGCAGCTTAGGCGACGGGGCGGGTTACGAGCAGTACTTC. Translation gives CASSLGDGAGYEQYF.

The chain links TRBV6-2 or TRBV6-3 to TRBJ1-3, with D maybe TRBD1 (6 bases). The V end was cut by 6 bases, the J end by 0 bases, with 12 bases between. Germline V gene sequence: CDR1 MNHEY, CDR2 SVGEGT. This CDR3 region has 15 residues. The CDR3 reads CASRPDRTSGNTIYF. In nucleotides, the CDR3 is TGTGCCAGCAGACCCGACAGGACCTCTGGAAACACCATATATTTT.

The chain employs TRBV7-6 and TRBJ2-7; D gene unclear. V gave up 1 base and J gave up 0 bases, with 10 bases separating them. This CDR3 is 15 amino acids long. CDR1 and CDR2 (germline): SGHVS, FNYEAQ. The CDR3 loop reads CASSLERTSSYEQYF. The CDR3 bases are TGTGCCAGCAGCTTAGAACGGACGAGCTCCTACGAGCAGTACTTC.

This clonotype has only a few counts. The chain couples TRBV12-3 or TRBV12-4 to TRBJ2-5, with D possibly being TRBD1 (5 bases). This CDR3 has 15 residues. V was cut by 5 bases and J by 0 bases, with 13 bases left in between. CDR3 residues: CASSQAGSYQETQYF. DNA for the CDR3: TGTGCCAGCAGTCAGGCAGGGTCGTACCAAGAGACCCAGTACTTC.